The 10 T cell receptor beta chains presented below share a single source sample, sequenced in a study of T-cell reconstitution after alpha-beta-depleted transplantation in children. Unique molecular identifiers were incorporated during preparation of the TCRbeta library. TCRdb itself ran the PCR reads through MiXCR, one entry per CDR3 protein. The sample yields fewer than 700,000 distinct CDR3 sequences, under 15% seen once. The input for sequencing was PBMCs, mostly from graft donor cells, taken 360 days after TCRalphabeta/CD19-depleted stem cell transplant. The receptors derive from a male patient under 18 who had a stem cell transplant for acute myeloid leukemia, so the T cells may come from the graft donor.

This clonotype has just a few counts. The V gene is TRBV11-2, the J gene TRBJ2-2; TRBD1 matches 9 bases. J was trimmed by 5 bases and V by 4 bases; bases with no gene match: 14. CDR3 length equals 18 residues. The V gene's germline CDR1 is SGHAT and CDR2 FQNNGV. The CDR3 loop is CASSSSNRGRWGTGELFF. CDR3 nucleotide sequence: TGTGCCAGCAGCTCCTCGAACAGGGGGCGCTGGGGGACCGGGGAGCTGTTTTTT.

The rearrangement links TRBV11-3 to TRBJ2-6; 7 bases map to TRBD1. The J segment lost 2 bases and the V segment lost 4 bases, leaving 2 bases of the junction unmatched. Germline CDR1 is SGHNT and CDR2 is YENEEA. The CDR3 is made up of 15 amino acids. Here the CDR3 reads CASSSTGAGANVLTF. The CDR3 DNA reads TGTGCCAGCAGCTCCACAGGGGCTGGGGCCAACGTCCTGACTTTC.

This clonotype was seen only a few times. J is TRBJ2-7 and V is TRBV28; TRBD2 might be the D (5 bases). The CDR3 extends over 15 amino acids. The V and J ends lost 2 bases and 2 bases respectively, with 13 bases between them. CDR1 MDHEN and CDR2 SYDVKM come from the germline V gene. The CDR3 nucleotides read TGTGCCAGCAGTTTAAGAGGACTTTTAACCTACGAGCAGTACTTC. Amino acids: CASSLRGLLTYEQYF.

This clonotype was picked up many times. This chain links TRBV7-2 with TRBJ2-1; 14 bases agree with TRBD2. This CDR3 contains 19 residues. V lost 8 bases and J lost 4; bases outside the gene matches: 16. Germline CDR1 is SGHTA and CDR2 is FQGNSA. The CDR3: CASRGYEGLAGGRYNEQFF. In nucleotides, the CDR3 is TGTGCCAGCCGGGGATACGAAGGACTAGCGGGAGGTCGGTACAATGAGCAGTTCTTC. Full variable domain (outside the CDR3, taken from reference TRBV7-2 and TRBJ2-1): GAGVSQSPSNKVTEKGKDVELRCDPISGHTALYWYRQSLGQGLEFLIYFQGNSAPDKSGLPSDRFSAERTGGSVSTLTIQRTQQEDSAVYLCASRGYEGLAGGRYNEQFFGPGTRLTVL.

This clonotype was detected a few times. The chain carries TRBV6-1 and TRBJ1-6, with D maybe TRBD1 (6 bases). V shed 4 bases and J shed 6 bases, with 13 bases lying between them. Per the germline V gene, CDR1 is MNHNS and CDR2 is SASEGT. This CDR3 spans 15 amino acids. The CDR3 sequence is CASSALGHPNSPLHF. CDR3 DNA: TGTGCCAGCAGTGCCCTGGGACACCCTAATTCACCCCTCCACTTT.

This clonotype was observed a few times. The CDR3 DNA follows: TGCAGTGCTGAGCTAAGCACAGATACGCAGTATTTT. It translates to CSAELSTDTQYF. V gene TRBV20-1 combines with J gene TRBJ2-3, with D hard to call. The length of the CDR3 is 12 residues. Trimming removed 5 bases at V and 0 bases at J, with 6 bases between. The germline V gene has CDR1 DFQATT and CDR2 SNEGSKA (reference sequence).

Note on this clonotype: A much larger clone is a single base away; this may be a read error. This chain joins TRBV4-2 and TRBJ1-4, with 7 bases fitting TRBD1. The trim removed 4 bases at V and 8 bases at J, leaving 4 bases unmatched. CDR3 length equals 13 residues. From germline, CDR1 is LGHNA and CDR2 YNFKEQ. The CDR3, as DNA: TGTGCCAGCAGCCTCGACAGGGCGGAAAAACTGTTTTTT. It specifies CASSLDRAEKLFF.

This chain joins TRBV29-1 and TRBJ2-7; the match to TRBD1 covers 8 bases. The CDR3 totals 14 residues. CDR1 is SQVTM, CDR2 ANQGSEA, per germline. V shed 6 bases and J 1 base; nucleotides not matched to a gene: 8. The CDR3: CSVVDRGSSYEQYF. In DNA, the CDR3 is TGCAGCGTCGTCGACAGGGGATCGTCCTACGAGCAGTACTTC.

CDR3 sequence (DNA): TGTGCCAGCAGCTCCCGGAGAAGTAGAAGCACAGATACGCAGTATTTT. This gives the protein CASSSRRSRSTDTQYF. The chain recombines TRBV7-3 with TRBJ2-3, with D hard to call. Germline loops: CDR1 SGHTA, CDR2 FQGTGA. Trimming took 4 bases from V and 0 from J, leaving 14 bases between them. The CDR3 covers 16 residues.

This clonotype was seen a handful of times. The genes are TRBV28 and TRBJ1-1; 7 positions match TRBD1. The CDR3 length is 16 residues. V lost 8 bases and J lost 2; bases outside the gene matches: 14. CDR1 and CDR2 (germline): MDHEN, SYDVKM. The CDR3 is CASERVGQVINTEAFF. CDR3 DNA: TGTGCCAGCGAGAGAGTAGGACAGGTGATTAACACTGAAGCTTTCTTT.